One and the same sample provided the 14 T cell receptor beta chains below, sequenced in a study of CD8+ T cells in alopecia areata. Sample treatment: oral pan-JAK inhibitor, 5-10 mg twice daily. Isolated RNA was reverse transcribed into cDNA used as the sequencing template. Only in-frame clones appear in the TCRdb table, and some are missing; sequencing was by immunoSEQ multiplex PCR. Of fewer than 110,000 clones listed, around 83% are singletons. The material sequenced was CD8+ T cells sorted from blood, taken at week 24, from a patient treated with tofacitinib. The receptors shown here come from a human donor with alopecia areata.

This clone was seen a single time. The chain carries TRBV7-2 and TRBJ2-5; the D gene is possibly TRBD2 (5 bases). Looked up from germline, CDR1 is SGHTA and CDR2 is FQGNSA. This CDR3 comprises 14 residues. Trimming took off 1 base at V and 4 bases at J, with 10 bases between the two ends. CDR3 sequence reads: CASSLVANPETQYF. CDR3 nucleotide sequence: TGTGCCAGCAGCTTAGTAGCGAACCCAGAGACCCAGTACTTC.

This clone was seen only a few times. The rearrangement joins TRBV7-6 to TRBJ1-1; weak D call: TRBD1 (5 bases). CDR3 length: 15 amino acids. Germline CDR1 reads SGHVS; CDR2 reads FNYEAQ. Trimming removed 2 bases at V and 2 bases at J, with 12 bases between. The CDR3 sequence is CASSLYPGGNTEAFF. The CDR3 DNA reads as TGTGCCAGCAGCTTATACCCGGGGGGAAACACTGAAGCTTTCTTT.

The chain links TRBV27 to TRBJ1-1, with D perhaps matching TRBD1 (5 bases). V gave up 2 bases and J gave up 0 bases, with 13 bases separating them. The CDR3 covers 16 residues. Germline V lookup: CDR1 MNHEY, CDR2 SMNVEV (reference sequence). CDR3 bases: TGTGCCAGCAGTTTAACCCCGGGACTGATGAACACTGAAGCTTTCTTT. The encoded protein is CASSLTPGLMNTEAFF.

This chain uses TRBV6-1 with TRBJ2-5; weak D call: TRBD2 (5 bases). The J call may be faulty, since TRBJ2-7 better matches the DNA end. The CDR3 is made up of 12 amino acids. Germline V gives CDR1 MNHNS, CDR2 SASEGT. CDR3 amino acids: CASSPRGYEQYF. In DNA, the CDR3 is TGTGCCAGCAGCCCACGGGGCTACGAGCAGTACTTC.

With regard to this clone: One end of the junction does not line up with germline, which may come from a read error. The CDR3 sequence: CASSLGVHVDF. In nucleotides, the CDR3 is TGTGCCAGCAGCTTAGGAGTCCACGTGGACTTC. V is TRBV11-2 and J is TRBJ2-5, with D unclear. Germline assignment: CDR1 SGHAT and CDR2 FQNNGV. CDR3 length: 11 residues.

A single count supports this clone. This chain joins TRBV6-5 and TRBJ2-3; D remains unclear. The CDR3 has 11 amino acids. Per the germline V gene, CDR1 is MNHEY and CDR2 is SVGAGI. V was pared by 4 bases and J by 4 bases, with 3 bases between. CDR3 region: CASSSPDTQYF. CDR3 in DNA: TGTGCCAGCAGTTCCCCAGATACGCAGTATTTT.

Comment on this clone: The same CDR3 is also encoded by other DNA sequences in this sample. CDR3 residues: CASSIVPGNEQFF. Written as DNA, the CDR3 is TGTGCCAGTAGTATCGTACCGGGCAATGAGCAGTTCTTC. J is TRBJ2-1 and V is TRBV19; D unresolved. The CDR3 covers 13 residues. Per germline, CDR1 LNHDA and CDR2 SQIVND (reference sequence). V lost 3 bases to trimming and J lost 6 bases, with 9 bases between them.

This sequence joins TRBV4-3 and TRBJ2-1; D possibly matches TRBD1 or TRBD2 (5 bases each). The germline gives CDR1 LGHNA, CDR2 YSLEER. The CDR3 has 13 residues. V was shortened by 4 bases and J by 5 bases, with 9 bases between the two germline ends. CDR3 protein: CASSRDGDNEQFF. DNA of the CDR3: TGCGCCAGCAGCCGGGACGGAGACAATGAGCAGTTCTTC.

The CDR3 sequence: CASSPPGQVMIEQFF. The DNA of the CDR3 is TGTGCCAGCTCACCACCGGGACAGGTGATGATTGAGCAGTTCTTC. The J gene is TRBJ2-1, the V gene TRBV18, with 8 bases lining up with TRBD1. V was clipped by 0 bases and J by 9 bases; unmatched bases: 7. The CDR3 is made up of 15 amino acids. Germline loops: CDR1 KGHSH, CDR2 LQKENI.

V is TRBV13 and J is TRBJ2-7, with a weak D call TRBD2 (6 bases). The CDR3 is 14 residues long. The germline V gene encodes CDR1 PRHDT and CDR2 FYEKMQ (reference sequence). Trimming cost V 3 bases and J 2 bases, with 11 bases left between them. The CDR3 region has the DNA TGTGCCAGCAGCTTCGGGATAGCGGCCTACGAGCAGTACTTC. It specifies CASSFGIAAYEQYF.

J is TRBJ1-1 and V is TRBV7-9, with D possibly being TRBD1 (5 bases). V gave up 1 base and J gave up 5 bases, with 17 bases separating them. There are 16 residues in the CDR3. Germline lookup yields CDR1 SEHNR and CDR2 FQNEAQ (reference sequence). The CDR3, as DNA: TGTGCCAGCAGCTTAGTCTCACTTAGGGGAGGGACTGAAGCTTTCTTT. Translated, it gives CASSLVSLRGGTEAFF.

The chain carries TRBV2 and TRBJ2-1; 7 nucleotides align to TRBD2. Trimming took 5 bases from V and 0 from J; bases not matched to a gene: 7. This CDR3 has 16 residues. Germline V lookup: CDR1 SNHLY, CDR2 FYNNEI. CDR3 residues: CASSLLLASSYNEQFF. The CDR3 coding sequence is TGTGCCAGCAGTCTTTTACTAGCGTCCTCCTACAATGAGCAGTTCTTC.

The chain links TRBV5-4 to TRBJ1-2; tentatively, D is TRBD1 (6 bases). The CDR3 sequence is 17 residues long. Germline loops: CDR1 SGHNT, CDR2 YYREEE (reference sequence). Trimming removed 5 bases at V and 3 bases at J, with 23 bases between. CDR3 in amino acids: CASRGWSGGAEYYGYTF. DNA of the CDR3: TGTGCCAGCAGGGGATGGTCGGGGGGCGCAGAATACTATGGCTACACCTTC.

V gene TRBV11-2 combines with J gene TRBJ2-4; possibly TRBD1 or TRBD2 for D (5 bases each). The CDR3 runs 17 residues. The V end lost 4 bases, the J end lost 8 bases, and 24 bases lay between the germline ends. From germline, CDR1 is SGHAT and CDR2 FQNNGV. The CDR3 loop is CASSSSGRVGVSDIQYF. CDR3 DNA sequence: TGTGCCAGCAGCTCGAGCGGCAGGGTGGGGGTATCGGACATTCAGTACTTC.